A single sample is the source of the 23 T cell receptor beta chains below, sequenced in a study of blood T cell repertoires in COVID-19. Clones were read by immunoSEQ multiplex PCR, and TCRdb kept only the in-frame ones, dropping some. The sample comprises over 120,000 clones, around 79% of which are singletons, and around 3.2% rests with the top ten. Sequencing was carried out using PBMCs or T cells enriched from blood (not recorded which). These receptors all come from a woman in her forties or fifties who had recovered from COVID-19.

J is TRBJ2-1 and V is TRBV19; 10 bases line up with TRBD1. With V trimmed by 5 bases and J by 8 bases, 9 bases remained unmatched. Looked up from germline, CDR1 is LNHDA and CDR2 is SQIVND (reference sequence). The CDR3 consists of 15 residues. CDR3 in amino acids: CASSLPGQGIHEQFF. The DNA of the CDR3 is TGTGCCAGTAGTCTCCCGGGACAGGGGATCCATGAGCAGTTCTTC.

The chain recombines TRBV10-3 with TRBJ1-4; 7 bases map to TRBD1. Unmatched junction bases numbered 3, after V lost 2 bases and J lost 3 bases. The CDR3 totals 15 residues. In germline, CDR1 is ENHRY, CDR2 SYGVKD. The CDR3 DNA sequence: TGTGCCATCAGTGAGCTGGGGACAGCTAATGAAAAACTGTTTTTT. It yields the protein CAISELGTANEKLFF.

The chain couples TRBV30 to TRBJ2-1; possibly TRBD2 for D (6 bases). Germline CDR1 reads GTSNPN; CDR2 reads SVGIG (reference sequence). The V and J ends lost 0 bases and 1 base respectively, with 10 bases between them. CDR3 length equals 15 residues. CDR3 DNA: TGTGCCTGGAGTGTAACCGGGACTTCCTACAATGAGCAGTTCTTC. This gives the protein CAWSVTGTSYNEQFF.

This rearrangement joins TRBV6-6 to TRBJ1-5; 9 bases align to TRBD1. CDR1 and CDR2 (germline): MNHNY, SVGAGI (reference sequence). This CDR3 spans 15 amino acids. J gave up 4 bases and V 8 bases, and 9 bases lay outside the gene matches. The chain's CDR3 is CASWEGDRVNQPQHF. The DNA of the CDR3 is TGTGCCAGCTGGGAGGGGGACAGGGTTAATCAGCCCCAGCATTTT.

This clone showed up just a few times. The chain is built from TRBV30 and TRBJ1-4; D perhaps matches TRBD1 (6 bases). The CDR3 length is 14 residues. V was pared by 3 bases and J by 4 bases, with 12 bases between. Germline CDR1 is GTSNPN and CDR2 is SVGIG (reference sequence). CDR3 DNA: TGTGCCTGGAGAGCAGGGGCCGATAATGAAAAACTGTTTTTT. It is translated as CAWRAGADNEKLFF.

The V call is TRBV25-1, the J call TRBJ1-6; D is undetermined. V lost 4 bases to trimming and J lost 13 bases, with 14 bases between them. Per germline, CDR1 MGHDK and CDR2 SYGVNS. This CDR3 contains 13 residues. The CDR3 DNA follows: TGTGCCAGCAGTGCCGCTATAGGAGCCCCCCTCCACTTT. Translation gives CASSAAIGAPLHF.

CDR3 amino acids: CASSEGLDRGPEQYF. The CDR3 DNA follows: TGTGCCAGCAGTGAGGGGCTGGACAGGGGTCCCGAGCAGTACTTC. The J gene is TRBJ2-7, the V gene TRBV6-1, with 9 bases identical to TRBD1. CDR3 size: 15 residues. Unmatched junction bases numbered 9, after V lost 3 bases and J lost 6 bases. The V gene's germline CDR1 is MNHNS and CDR2 SASEGT.

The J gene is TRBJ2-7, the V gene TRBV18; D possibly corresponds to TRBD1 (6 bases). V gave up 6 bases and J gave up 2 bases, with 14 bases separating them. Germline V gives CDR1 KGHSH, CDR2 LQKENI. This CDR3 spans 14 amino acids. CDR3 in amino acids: CASSITTGPYEQYF. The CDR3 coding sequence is TGTGCCAGCTCGATTACGACAGGCCCCTACGAGCAGTACTTC.

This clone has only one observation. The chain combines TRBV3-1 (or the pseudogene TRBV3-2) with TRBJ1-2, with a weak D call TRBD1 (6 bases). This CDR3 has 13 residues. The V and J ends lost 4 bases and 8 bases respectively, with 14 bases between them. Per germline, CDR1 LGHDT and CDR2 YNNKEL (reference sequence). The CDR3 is CASSLFRDNGYTF. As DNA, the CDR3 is TGTGCCAGCAGCCTTTTCCGGGACAACGGCTACACCTTC.

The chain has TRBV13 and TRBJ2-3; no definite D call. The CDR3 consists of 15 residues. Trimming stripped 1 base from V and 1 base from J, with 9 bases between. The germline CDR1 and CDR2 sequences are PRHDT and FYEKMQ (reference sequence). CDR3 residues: CASSLAYRGTDTQYF. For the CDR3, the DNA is TGTGCCAGCAGCTTAGCGTACCGGGGCACAGATACGCAGTATTTT. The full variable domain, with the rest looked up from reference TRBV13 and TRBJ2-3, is AAGVIQSPRHLIKEKRETATLKCYPIPRHDTVYWYQQGPGQDPQFLISFYEKMQSDKGSIPDRFSAQQFSDYHSELNMSSLELGDSALYFCASSLAYRGTDTQYFGPGTRLTVL.

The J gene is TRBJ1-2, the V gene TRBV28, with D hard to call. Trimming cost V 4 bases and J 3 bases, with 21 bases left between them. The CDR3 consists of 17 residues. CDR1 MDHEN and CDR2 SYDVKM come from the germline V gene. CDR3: CASSSGISGRTDYGYTF. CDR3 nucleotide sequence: TGTGCCAGCAGTTCCGGGATCAGTGGCAGAACGGACTATGGCTACACCTTC.

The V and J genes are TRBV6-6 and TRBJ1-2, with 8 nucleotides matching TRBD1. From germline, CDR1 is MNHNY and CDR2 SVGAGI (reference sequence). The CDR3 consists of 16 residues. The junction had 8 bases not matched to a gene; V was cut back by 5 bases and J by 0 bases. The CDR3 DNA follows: TGTGCCAGCAGTCGAGGGACAGGCTGGGCTAACTATGGCTACACCTTC. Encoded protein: CASSRGTGWANYGYTF.

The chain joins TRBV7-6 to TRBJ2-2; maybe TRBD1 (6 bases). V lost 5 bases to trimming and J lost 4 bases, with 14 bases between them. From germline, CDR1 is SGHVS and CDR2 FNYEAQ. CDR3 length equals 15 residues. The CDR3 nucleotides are TGTGCCAGCAGCACTCGGACAGAGACCACCGGGGAGCTGTTTTTT. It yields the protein CASSTRTETTGELFF.

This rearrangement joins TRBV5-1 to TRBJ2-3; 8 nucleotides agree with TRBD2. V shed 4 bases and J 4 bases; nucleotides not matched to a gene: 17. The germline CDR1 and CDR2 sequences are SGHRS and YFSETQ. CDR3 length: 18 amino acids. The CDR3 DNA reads TGCGCCAGCAGCCAACCTACACCCGGGACTAGTCATCCAGATACGCAGTATTTT. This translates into CASSQPTPGTSHPDTQYF.

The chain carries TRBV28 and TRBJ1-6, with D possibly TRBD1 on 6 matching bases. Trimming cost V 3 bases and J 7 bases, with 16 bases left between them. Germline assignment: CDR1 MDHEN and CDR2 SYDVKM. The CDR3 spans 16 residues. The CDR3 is CASSLGGAGYNSPLHF. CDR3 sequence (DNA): TGTGCCAGCAGTTTGGGGGGGGCGGGGTACAATTCACCCCTCCACTTT.

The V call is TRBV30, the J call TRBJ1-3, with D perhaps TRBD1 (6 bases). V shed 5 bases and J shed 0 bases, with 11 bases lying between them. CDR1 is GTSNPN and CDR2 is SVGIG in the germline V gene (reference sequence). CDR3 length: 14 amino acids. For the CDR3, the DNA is TGTGCCTGGGGCCGGGACAACTCTGGAAACACCATATATTTT. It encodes CAWGRDNSGNTIYF.

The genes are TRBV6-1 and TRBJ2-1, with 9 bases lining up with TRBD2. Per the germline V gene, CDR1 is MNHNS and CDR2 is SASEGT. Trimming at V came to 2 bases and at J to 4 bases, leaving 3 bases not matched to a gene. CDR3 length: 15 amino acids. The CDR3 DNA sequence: TGTGCCAGCAGTGAAAGCGGGGGGAGGTACAATGAGCAGTTCTTC. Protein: CASSESGGRYNEQFF.

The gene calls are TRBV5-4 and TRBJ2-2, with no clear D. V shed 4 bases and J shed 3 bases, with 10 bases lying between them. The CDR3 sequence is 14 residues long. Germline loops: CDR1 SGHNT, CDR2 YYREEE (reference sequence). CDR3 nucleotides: TGTGCCAGCAGCCCCACCGGGTACACCGGGGAGCTGTTTTTT. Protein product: CASSPTGYTGELFF.

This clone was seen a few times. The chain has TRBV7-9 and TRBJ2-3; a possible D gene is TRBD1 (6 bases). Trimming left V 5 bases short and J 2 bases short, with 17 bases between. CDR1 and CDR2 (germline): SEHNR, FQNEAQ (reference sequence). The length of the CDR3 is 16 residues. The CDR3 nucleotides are TGTGCCAGCAGCCCGACGAGTCAGGGGTACACAGATACGCAGTATTTT. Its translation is CASSPTSQGYTDTQYF.

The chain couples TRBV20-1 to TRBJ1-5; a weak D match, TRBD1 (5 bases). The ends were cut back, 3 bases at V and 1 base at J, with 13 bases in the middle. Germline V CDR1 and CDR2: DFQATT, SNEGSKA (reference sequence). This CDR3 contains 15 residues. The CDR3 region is CSASVGPGSNQPQHF. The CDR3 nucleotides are TGCAGTGCTAGTGTGGGGCCAGGGAGCAATCAGCCCCAGCATTTT.

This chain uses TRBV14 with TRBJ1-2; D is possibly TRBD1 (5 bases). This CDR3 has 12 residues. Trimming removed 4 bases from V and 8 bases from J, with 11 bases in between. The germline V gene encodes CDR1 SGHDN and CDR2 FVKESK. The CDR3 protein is CASSLPGGGYTF. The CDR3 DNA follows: TGTGCCAGCAGCCTCCCCGGGGGGGGCTACACCTTC.

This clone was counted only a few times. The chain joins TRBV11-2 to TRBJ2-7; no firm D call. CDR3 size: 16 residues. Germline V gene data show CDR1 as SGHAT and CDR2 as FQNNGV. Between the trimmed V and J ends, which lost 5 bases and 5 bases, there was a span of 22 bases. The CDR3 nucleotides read TGTGCCAGCAGCCCGCCTATTCCGATATTTCCGGACGAGCAGTACTTC. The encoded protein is CASSPPIPIFPDEQYF.

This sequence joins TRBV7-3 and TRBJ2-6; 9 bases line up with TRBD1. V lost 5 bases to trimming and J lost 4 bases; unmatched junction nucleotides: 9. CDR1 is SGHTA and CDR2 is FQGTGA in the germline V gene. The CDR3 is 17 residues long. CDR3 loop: CASSTRDRVLGANVLTF. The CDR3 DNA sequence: TGTGCCAGCAGCACCCGGGACAGGGTGCTGGGGGCCAACGTCCTGACTTTC.